The clone carrying this T cell receptor (beta chain) showed up just once. Its antigen is unknown. Following autologous stem cell transplantation, relapse occurred in every patient, and exposure to brentuximab vedotin varied. The sample comes from a study of PD-1 blockade in classical Hodgkin lymphoma. The overall study: Administration of nivolumab to patients was at 3 mg/kg intravenously every 2 weeks. Study-level results: As was reported, newly diagnosed patients showed lower baseline TCR diversity than healthy donors did. Possibly reflecting disease activity or prior therapy, repertoire differences have causes that remain undefined.

Germline CDR1 reads SGHAT; CDR2 reads FQDESV (reference sequence). The trim removed 1 base at V and 8 bases at J, leaving 5 bases unmatched. The length of the CDR3 is 14 residues. Generated by immunoSEQ multiplex PCR, the TCRdb table keeps only in-frame clones and is missing some. The sample yields 20,000 to 25,000 clones, under 90% seen once. The receptor was derived from a human donor with classical Hodgkin lymphoma. The sequences come from peripheral blood mononuclear cells (PBMCs), collected before the second cycle of nivolumab. V usage is TRBV11-1 and J usage is TRBJ1-1, with 9 bases aligning to TRBD1. The CDR3 spells CASSLVQGAPEAFF. DNA of the CDR3: TGTGCCAGCAGCTTAGTACAGGGGGCTCCCGAAGCTTTCTTT.